Below are 28 T cell receptor beta chains sequenced from a single sample in a study of blood T cell repertoires in COVID-19. Using immunoSEQ multiplex PCR, the repertoire was profiled, and TCRdb retains in-frame clones only, with some absent. The sample carries around 89,000 clones, roughly nine tenths recorded once. Sequencing used peripheral blood. Source of these receptors: a man over 45 with acute or convalescent COVID-19.

The chain carries TRBV27 and TRBJ2-7; TRBD1 aligns across 9 bases. Germline trimming cut 1 base from V and 0 bases from J; bases unmatched to any gene: 19. Looked up from germline, CDR1 is MNHEY and CDR2 is SMNVEV (reference sequence). The CDR3 has 21 residues. The CDR3 is CASSLFRDRDPFSGSSYEQYF. In nucleotides, the CDR3 is TGTGCCAGCAGTTTATTCCGGGACAGGGATCCTTTTTCGGGATCCTCCTACGAGCAGTACTTC.

This chain uses TRBV5-1 with TRBJ1-1, with 10 bases matching TRBD1. Germline V gene sequence: CDR1 SGHRS, CDR2 YFSETQ. The CDR3 is 16 amino acids. V trimming: 4 bases; J trimming: 7 bases; junction bases outside the gene matches: 13. CDR3 residues: CASSPYRQGALGEAFF. The CDR3 DNA follows: TGCGCCAGCAGCCCCTACCGACAGGGGGCCCTTGGTGAAGCTTTCTTT.

J is TRBJ2-3 and V is TRBV7-6, with D perhaps TRBD2 (6 bases). Germline CDR1 SGHVS, CDR2 FNYEAQ. This CDR3 comprises 16 residues. Trimming took 5 bases from V and 2 from J, leaving 17 bases between them. The CDR3 loop reads CASSRRERANTDTQYF. DNA for the CDR3: TGTGCCAGCAGCCGAAGGGAGCGGGCGAACACAGATACGCAGTATTTT. Variable domain in full (rest from reference TRBV7-6 and TRBJ2-3): GAGVSQSPRYKVTKRGQDVALRCDPISGHVSLYWYRQALGQGPEFLTYFNYEAQQDKSGLPNDRFSAERPEGSISTLTIQRTEQRDSAMYRCASSRRERANTDTQYFGPGTRLTVL.

The V gene is TRBV5-6, the J gene TRBJ2-5; 7 positions match TRBD2. V lost 3 bases, J lost 3 bases, and 17 bases stayed unmatched. CDR1 is SGHDT, CDR2 YYEEEE, per germline. CDR3 length equals 18 residues. This CDR3 is CASSSLGGGNHPKETQYF. The CDR3 nucleotides read TGTGCCAGCAGCTCATTGGGGGGAGGGAACCACCCAAAAGAGACCCAGTACTTC.

This chain joins TRBV5-4 and TRBJ1-6; 8 positions agree with TRBD1. The CDR3 is made up of 14 amino acids. Germline loops: CDR1 SGHNT, CDR2 YYREEE (reference sequence). The junction had 0 bases not matched to a gene; V was cut back by 4 bases and J by 3 bases. DNA of the CDR3: TGTGCCAGCAGCACAGGGGGCTATAATTCACCCCTCCACTTT. This encodes CASSTGGYNSPLHF.

The CDR3 is CASSIEGRRIHGYTF. The CDR3 nucleotides are TGTGCCAGTAGTATAGAGGGGCGGCGAATTCATGGCTACACCTTC. V gene TRBV19 combines with J gene TRBJ1-2; D is perhaps TRBD1 (5 bases). The germline CDR1 and CDR2 sequences are LNHDA and SQIVND (reference sequence). The CDR3 length is 15 residues. V was pared by 0 bases and J by 6 bases, with 14 bases between. Combining the CDR3 with reference TRBV19 and TRBJ1-2 gives the whole variable domain DGGITQSPKYLFRKEGQNVTLSCEQNLNHDAMYWYRQDPGQGLRLIYYSQIVNDFQKGDIAEGYSVSREKKESFPLTVTSAQKNPTAFYLCASSIEGRRIHGYTFGSGTRLTVV.

V is TRBV6-5 and J is TRBJ1-6; 11 nucleotides agree with TRBD1. The CDR3 contains 14 residues. The V and J ends lost 5 bases and 10 bases, in that order; junction bases with no gene match: 4. Germline assignment: CDR1 MNHEY and CDR2 SVGAGI. The CDR3 DNA sequence: TGTGCCAGCAGTCGGGACAGGGGGGAGTCACCCCTCCACTTT. This translates into CASSRDRGESPLHF.

This clone has a single count. The rearrangement uses TRBV7-9 and TRBJ1-4, with 9 bases matching TRBD1. This CDR3 is 15 amino acids long. CDR1 and CDR2 from the germline V gene are SEHNR and FQNEAQ (reference sequence). Trimming removed 3 bases from V and 7 bases from J; junction bases left unmatched: 6. The CDR3 protein is CASSFWGDRVEKLFF. CDR3 DNA: TGTGCCAGCAGCTTTTGGGGGGACAGGGTTGAAAAACTGTTTTTT.

J is TRBJ1-2 and V is TRBV7-9, with 7 bases lining up with TRBD1. J lost 3 bases, V lost 2 bases, and 3 bases had no gene match. Germline V gives CDR1 SEHNR, CDR2 FQNEAQ (reference sequence). This CDR3 is built from 14 residues. The CDR3 region is CASSLIQGDYGYTF. The CDR3 region has the DNA TGTGCCAGCAGCTTAATTCAGGGGGACTATGGCTACACCTTC.

The chain recombines TRBV7-2 with TRBJ1-6, with 8 bases aligning to TRBD1. Germline lookup yields CDR1 SGHTA and CDR2 FQGNSA. The trim removed 4 bases at V and 7 bases at J, leaving 3 bases unmatched. This CDR3 region has 14 residues. The CDR3 bases are TGTGCCAGCAGCTCAGGGGGCGGAAATTCACCCCTCCACTTT. Translating gives CASSSGGGNSPLHF.

J is TRBJ1-1 and V is TRBV28; maybe TRBD1 (5 bases). Trimming left V 2 bases short and J 4 bases short, with 17 bases between. Germline V gives CDR1 MDHEN, CDR2 SYDVKM. The CDR3 extends over 16 amino acids. The CDR3 DNA reads as TGTGCCAGCAGTTTAGGGGGGGGTATTCTGGGCACTGAAGCTTTCTTT. This sequence encodes CASSLGGGILGTEAFF. Drawing the rest from reference TRBV28 and TRBJ1-1, the complete variable domain is DVKVTQSSRYLVKRTGEKVFLECVQDMDHENMFWYRQDPGLGLRLIYFSYDVKMKEKGDIPEGYSVSREKKERFSLILESASTNQTSMYLCASSLGGGILGTEAFFGQGTRLTVV.

Only one count was recorded for this clone. The V call is TRBV5-6, the J call TRBJ2-5; tentatively, D is TRBD2 (5 bases). V lost 4 bases, J lost 4 bases, and 17 bases lay in between. Germline values: CDR1 SGHDT, CDR2 YYEEEE. This CDR3 is built from 15 residues. The CDR3 reads CASSPVFVRAETQYF. For the CDR3, the DNA is TGTGCCAGCAGCCCCGTTTTTGTGCGGGCAGAGACCCAGTACTTC.

The chain carries TRBV6-5 and TRBJ1-2; D is ambiguous. Germline V gene sequence: CDR1 MNHEY, CDR2 SVGAGI. The CDR3 is 13 residues long. V was trimmed by 7 bases and J by 1 base, leaving 10 bases between them. CDR3 in amino acids: CASTPQYNYGYTF. CDR3 nucleotide sequence: TGTGCCAGCACGCCCCAGTATAACTATGGCTACACCTTC.

Regarding this clone: Other DNA variants within this sample encode the same CDR3. This chain links TRBV14 with TRBJ2-2; 8 nucleotides agree with TRBD2. V dropped 6 bases and J dropped 5; count of bases not matched to a gene: 8. This CDR3 region has 15 residues. Germline-derived CDR1 and CDR2 are SGHDN and FVKESK. CDR3 residues: CASSPSGGATGELFF. DNA for the CDR3: TGTGCCAGCAGTCCAAGCGGGGGAGCAACCGGGGAGCTGTTTTTT. Full variable domain (rest looked up from reference TRBV14 and TRBJ2-2): EAGVTQFPSHSVIEKGQTVTLRCDPISGHDNLYWYRRVMGKEIKFLLHFVKESKQDESGMPNNRFLAERTGGTYSTLKVQPAELEDSGVYFCASSPSGGATGELFFGEGSRLTVL.

The chain links TRBV30 to TRBJ1-5; the D is unclear. Germline CDR1 is GTSNPN and CDR2 is SVGIG (reference sequence). Trimming cost V 1 base and J 7 bases, with 14 bases left between them. The length of the CDR3 is 14 residues. This CDR3 is CAWSGVGREQPQHF. CDR3 nucleotide sequence: TGTGCCTGGAGTGGGGTGGGGAGGGAACAGCCCCAGCATTTT.

The chain joins TRBV28 to TRBJ2-5, with 8 bases lining up with TRBD2. Germline V gene lookup returns CDR1 MDHEN and CDR2 SYDVKM. The CDR3 covers 15 residues. The ends lost 4 bases at V and 1 base at J; junction bases unmatched: 5. CDR3 DNA sequence: TGTGCCAGCAGTTGGACTAGCCCTCCCCAAGAGACCCAGTACTTC. This sequence encodes CASSWTSPPQETQYF.

This clone was seen just once. The J gene is TRBJ1-4, the V gene TRBV2, with D possibly TRBD1 on 6 matching bases. The CDR3 extends over 14 amino acids. The V end was cut by 4 bases, the J end by 0 bases, with 6 bases between. In germline, CDR1 is SNHLY, CDR2 FYNNEI. In DNA form, the CDR3 reads TGTGCCAGCAGTGGGACAGCAACTAATGAAAAACTGTTTTTT. Translating it yields CASSGTATNEKLFF.

In this sample, this clone turned up a few times. The chain carries TRBV3-1 (or the pseudogene TRBV3-2) and TRBJ1-3; TRBD1 agrees at 8 bases. This CDR3 contains 16 residues. Trimming at V came to 4 bases and at J to 1 base, leaving 6 bases not matched to a gene. Germline V gene data show CDR1 as LGHDT and CDR2 as YNNKEL (reference sequence). CDR3 in DNA: TGTGCCAGCAGCCCGGGACAGGCGGTTTCTGGAAACACCATATATTTT. It translates to CASSPGQAVSGNTIYF.

V usage is TRBV9 and J usage is TRBJ2-5; D is possibly TRBD2 (7 bases). Germline values: CDR1 SGDLS, CDR2 YYNGEE. Trimming removed 0 bases at V and 7 bases at J, with 13 bases between. The CDR3 consists of 14 residues. CDR3 nucleotide sequence: TGTGCCAGCAGCGTAGAAGGGGGGGGCGGGACCCAGTACTTC. This sequence encodes CASSVEGGGGTQYF.

The rearrangement links TRBV6-5 to TRBJ1-1; D is undetermined. Trimming stripped 0 bases from V and 5 bases from J, with 10 bases between. The CDR3 is 14 residues long. The germline V gene encodes CDR1 MNHEY and CDR2 SVGAGI. CDR3 sequence reads: CASSYSNQRTEAFF. CDR3 bases: TGTGCCAGCAGTTACTCGAATCAACGGACTGAAGCTTTCTTT.

The gene calls are TRBV5-1 and TRBJ2-2; D is perhaps TRBD1 (6 bases). There are 15 residues in the CDR3. Trimming shortened V by 0 bases and J by 5 bases, and 11 bases separated the two germline ends. Germline-derived CDR1 and CDR2 are SGHRS and YFSETQ. CDR3 in DNA: TGCGCCAGCAGCTTGGAGGCAGGGGTAACCGGGGAGCTGTTTTTT. Protein sequence: CASSLEAGVTGELFF.

The chain joins TRBV7-2 to TRBJ2-3, with a tentative D call TRBD2 (7 bases). The germline V and J ends were trimmed by 5 bases and 4 bases, with 16 bases remaining between them. The CDR3 extends over 15 amino acids. From germline, CDR1 is SGHTA and CDR2 FQGNSA. CDR3 DNA: TGTGCCAGCAGCGAGAGGGGGGGGTTGGCAGATACGCAGTATTTT. Translation gives CASSERGGLADTQYF.

V gene TRBV6-1 combines with J gene TRBJ2-7; the D gene is possibly TRBD1 (5 bases). CDR3 length equals 15 residues. V was clipped by 1 base and J by 5 bases, with 15 bases between them. Germline loops: CDR1 MNHNS, CDR2 SASEGT. The CDR3 protein is CASSEGVGGHHEQYV. In DNA form, the CDR3 reads TGTGCCAGCAGTGAAGGGGTAGGTGGACATCACGAGCAGTACGTC.

The chain employs TRBV18 and TRBJ2-5, with 8 bases aligning to TRBD1. Unmatched junction bases numbered 7, after V lost 5 bases and J lost 2 bases. Germline CDR1 and CDR2: KGHSH and LQKENI. The CDR3 is 15 residues long. This chain's CDR3 is CASSSQGARQETQYF. As DNA, the CDR3 is TGTGCCAGCTCATCTCAGGGGGCGCGGCAAGAGACCCAGTACTTC. The full variable domain, rest sourced from reference TRBV18 and TRBJ2-5, is NAGVMQNPRHLVRRRGQEARLRCSPMKGHSHVYWYRQLPEEGLKFMVYLQKENIIDESGMPKERFSAEFPKEGPSILRIQQVVRGDSAAYFCASSSQGARQETQYFGPGTRLLVL.

The chain carries TRBV3-1 (or the pseudogene TRBV3-2) and TRBJ2-7, with 8 bases lining up with TRBD2. This CDR3 region has 16 residues. V gave up 1 base and J gave up 2 bases; unmatched junction bases: 7. CDR1 and CDR2 from the germline V gene are LGHDT and YNNKEL (reference sequence). The DNA for the CDR3 is TGTGCCAGCAGCCAAGGTCCTGGGCGGGGGGCCTACGAGCAGTACTTC. This sequence encodes CASSQGPGRGAYEQYF.

The CDR3 DNA follows: TGTGCCAGCAGCCAAGGTTCCGGGAGAGAGCAGTACGTC. It translates to CASSQGSGREQYV. This chain connects TRBV3-1 (or the pseudogene TRBV3-2) to TRBJ2-7; tentatively, D is TRBD2 (6 bases). Germline V lookup: CDR1 LGHDT, CDR2 YNNKEL (reference sequence). Trimming left V 1 base short and J 7 bases short, with 11 bases between. The CDR3 length is 13 residues.

The chain recombines TRBV6-5 with TRBJ1-5; possibly TRBD1 for D (6 bases). Germline CDR1 and CDR2: MNHEY and SVGAGI. This CDR3 has 15 residues. Trimming stripped 6 bases from V and 2 bases from J, with 14 bases between. This chain's CDR3 is CASSPDSHGNQPQHF. The CDR3 nucleotides read TGTGCCAGCAGCCCGGACAGCCATGGCAATCAGCCCCAGCATTTT.

The chain recombines TRBV7-3 with TRBJ2-2; D is perhaps TRBD2 (5 bases). V lost 1 base to trimming and J lost 2 bases, with 14 bases between them. CDR1 and CDR2 (germline): SGHTA, FQGTGA. The length of the CDR3 is 17 residues. This chain's CDR3 is CASSLMTTTLNTGELFF. CDR3 sequence (DNA): TGTGCCAGCAGCTTAATGACTACTACCCTTAACACCGGGGAGCTGTTTTTT.